These 11 T cell receptor beta chains share one sample of origin, sequenced in a study of T cells after yellow fever vaccination. TCRdb recomputed calls from the 5' RACE reads with MiXCR, one row per CDR3 protein. Among just under 600,000 distinct CDR3 sequences listed, roughly 14% were seen once. Sequencing was performed on PBMCs, taken on the day of the yellow fever booster vaccination. These receptors were taken from a man aged 30 to 39 who received the YFV17D yellow fever vaccine.

Only a few counts were recorded for this clonotype. This chain connects TRBV2 to TRBJ2-7, with D possibly matching TRBD2 (5 bases). The CDR3 is made up of 12 amino acids. CDR1 SNHLY and CDR2 FYNNEI come from the germline V gene. V gave up 6 bases and J gave up 10 bases, with 16 bases separating them. The CDR3 nucleotides read TGTGCCAGCAGCGTAGGCCTAGCCGAACAGTACTTC. Protein sequence: CASSVGLAEQYF.

The sample holds many counts of this clonotype. The chain joins TRBV20-1 to TRBJ2-4, with TRBD1 identical over 7 bases. V trimming: 2 bases; J trimming: 7 bases; junction bases outside the gene matches: 5. CDR1 is DFQATT and CDR2 is SNEGSKA in the germline V gene (reference sequence). The CDR3 loop spans 13 amino acids. CDR3 protein: CSARKKGANIQYF. Here the CDR3 DNA reads TGCAGTGCTAGAAAGAAGGGGGCGAACATTCAGTACTTC.

This clonotype was seen a handful of times. The gene calls are TRBV14 and TRBJ2-3; D may correspond to TRBD1 or TRBD2 (5 bases each). CDR1 is SGHDN and CDR2 is FVKESK in the germline V gene. Deletions cut 8 bases from V and 6 bases from J, with 18 bases between. The CDR3 has 14 residues. The CDR3 DNA reads TGTGCCAGCGGGAGAAGGGGCCTGTATGATACGCAGTATTTT. Protein sequence: CASGRRGLYDTQYF.

This clonotype came up a few times. J is TRBJ2-7 and V is TRBV4-3; 7 bases agree with TRBD2. Per the germline V gene, CDR1 is LGHNA and CDR2 is YSLEER. Trimming removed 0 bases from V and 5 bases from J; junction bases left unmatched: 7. The CDR3 length is 15 residues. CDR3 loop: CASSQDLTSGNEQYF. The CDR3 coding sequence is TGCGCCAGCAGCCAAGATCTGACCAGCGGGAACGAGCAGTACTTC.

J is TRBJ1-1 and V is TRBV7-2; D uncertain. CDR1 is SGHTA, CDR2 FQGNSA, per germline. The length of the CDR3 is 12 residues. V was shortened by 5 bases and J by 5 bases, with 9 bases between the two germline ends. CDR3 bases: TGTGCCAGCAGCCTGTTAACAACTGAAGCTTTCTTT. It specifies CASSLLTTEAFF. The variable domain in full, with the rest retrieved from reference TRBV7-2 and TRBJ1-1, is GAGVSQSPSNKVTEKGKDVELRCDPISGHTALYWYRQSLGQGLEFLIYFQGNSAPDKSGLPSDRFSAERTGGSVSTLTIQRTQQEDSAVYLCASSLLTTEAFFGQGTRLTVV.

The chain couples TRBV5-1 to TRBJ1-3; D is unresolved. Trimming cost V 0 bases and J 3 bases, with 7 bases left between them. The germline V gene encodes CDR1 SGHRS and CDR2 YFSETQ. This CDR3 has 14 amino acids. This CDR3 is CASSLGSDGNTIYF. The CDR3 bases are TGCGCCAGCAGCTTGGGGTCGGATGGAAACACCATATATTTT.

This clonotype was found a few times. The chain couples TRBV29-1 to TRBJ2-3; weak D call: TRBD2 (5 bases). CDR3 size: 16 residues. Deletions cut 0 bases from V and 0 bases from J, with 13 bases between. The germline V gene has CDR1 SQVTM and CDR2 ANQGSEA. The CDR3 sequence is CSVEDRLATSTDTQYF. CDR3 coding DNA: TGCAGCGTTGAAGATCGGTTAGCGACCAGCACAGATACGCAGTATTTT.

This clonotype was counted a few times. J is TRBJ2-4 and V is TRBV6-5; D possibly corresponds to TRBD1 (6 bases). V was shortened by 6 bases and J by 9 bases, with 21 bases between the two germline ends. CDR1 and CDR2 (germline): MNHEY, SVGAGI. CDR3 length: 15 amino acids. The CDR3 nucleotides are TGTGCCAGCAGCCCTCCAGGGGCCAACACCCTCATTCAGTACTTC. This translates into CASSPPGANTLIQYF.

This clonotype was recorded a few times. The rearrangement links TRBV2 to TRBJ2-5; a weak D match, TRBD2 (6 bases). The CDR3 contains 13 residues. CDR1 is SNHLY, CDR2 FYNNEI, per germline. Trimming pared 10 bases from V and 1 base from J, leaving 13 bases between. In DNA form, the CDR3 reads TGTGCCACCACGGGGGAGCTCCAAGAGACCCAGTACTTC. Protein sequence: CATTGELQETQYF.

This clonotype has more than one count but fewer than ten. This chain connects TRBV10-2 to TRBJ2-7; 9 bases line up with TRBD1. CDR3 size: 14 residues. The junction had 9 bases not matched to a gene; V was cut back by 7 bases and J by 5 bases. Germline loops: CDR1 WSHSY, CDR2 SAAADI. DNA for the CDR3: TGCGCCAGCACCCGAGGACAGGGGAGCCACGAGCAGTACTTC. As protein: CASTRGQGSHEQYF.

This clonotype has only a few counts. The V gene is TRBV5-5, the J gene TRBJ2-1, with D unresolved. The CDR3 runs 14 residues. V shed 2 bases and J shed 9 bases, with 15 bases lying between them. Looked up from germline, CDR1 is SGHKS and CDR2 is YYEKEE (reference sequence). CDR3 in amino acids: CASSLGAGGGEQFF. DNA for the CDR3: TGTGCCAGCAGCTTAGGAGCCGGCGGCGGTGAGCAGTTCTTC. Full variable domain (missing parts from reference TRBV5-5 and TRBJ2-1): DAGVTQSPTHLIKTRGQQVTLRCSPISGHKSVSWYQQVLGQGPQFIFQYYEKEERGRGNFPDRFSARQFPNYSSELNVNALLLGDSALYLCASSLGAGGGEQFFGPGTRLTVL.